The sample holds a few counts of the clone carrying this TCR beta chain. The antigen is unknown. This table comes from immunoSEQ multiplex PCR, and its TCRdb copy is limited to in-frame clones, with some not included. The sample shows 30,000 to 45,000 clones, around 84% of them seen only once. This specimen belongs to a study of OX40 agonist ivuxolimab in advanced cancers. General study points: In the 0.1-3.0 mg/kg groups, partial responders showed among the lowest expansion.

V was cut by 6 bases and J by 10 bases, with 16 bases left in between. This CDR3 contains 13 residues. CDR1 and CDR2 (germline): SNHLY, FYNNEI. The source of this sequence is an adult with an advanced solid tumor such as melanoma, head and neck, liver or kidney cancer. This rearrangement joins TRBV2 to TRBJ1-5, with a weak D call TRBD1 (6 bases). The sample consisted of CD4+ or CD8+ T cells sorted from blood, taken in a trial of the OX40 agonist ivuxolimab. CDR3 in amino acids: CASRGAETDPQHF. CDR3 DNA sequence: TGTGCCAGCAGGGGGGCGGAGACCGACCCCCAGCATTTT.